A single sample is the source of the 4 T cell receptor beta chains below, sequenced in a study of CD8+CD57+ T cells in acquired aplastic anemia. Individuals selected for sequencing had exhibited CD8+CD57+ cell expansion on flow cytometry. Genomic DNA acted as the template from which TCR beta VDJ combination and CDR3 sequence profiling were carried out. From the reads, TCRdb called clonotypes with MiXCR, one entry per CDR3 protein. The data hold some 160,000 distinct CDR3 sequences, with 40% to 50% observed a single time. Input material: sorted CD4+, CD8+, or CD8+CD57+ T cells (not recorded which) from PBMCs. The receptor set was obtained from a human donor with aplastic anemia.

The chain joins TRBV2 to TRBJ2-3, with D tentatively TRBD2 (5 bases). The V end lost 4 bases, the J end lost 3 bases, and 11 bases lay between the germline ends. Germline assignment: CDR1 SNHLY and CDR2 FYNNEI. The CDR3 spans 14 residues. As DNA, the CDR3 is TGTGCCAGCAGTGCTCCTAGCTCAACAGATACGCAGTATTTT. It is translated as CASSAPSSTDTQYF.

The chain has TRBV2 and TRBJ2-5; 7 bases match TRBD1. Germline values: CDR1 SNHLY, CDR2 FYNNEI. With 8 bases clipped from V and 1 base from J, the junction kept 4 bases outside the gene matches. The CDR3 has 13 residues. In DNA form, the CDR3 reads TGTGCCAGCCGTGGACAGGCCCAAGAGACCCAGTACTTC. Amino acid sequence: CASRGQAQETQYF.

This clonotype was counted a few times. This chain connects TRBV27 to TRBJ2-7, with a weak D call TRBD1 (6 bases). The CDR3 contains 14 residues. Trimming took 6 bases from V and 5 from J, leaving 17 bases between them. CDR1 and CDR2 from the germline V gene are MNHEY and SMNVEV (reference sequence). The CDR3 reads CASRPQGSFHEQYF. CDR3 in DNA: TGTGCCAGCAGACCACAGGGTTCGTTTCACGAGCAGTACTTC.

This clonotype was seen only a few times. The J gene is TRBJ2-7, the V gene TRBV15, with 8 positions matching TRBD1. Trimming removed 5 bases from V and 7 bases from J; junction bases left unmatched: 16. Germline CDR1 is LNHNV and CDR2 is YYDKDF (reference sequence). This CDR3 has 16 residues. The CDR3, as DNA: TGTGCCACCAGCCCCAACCCGGGACAGGTTGGTCGGGAGCAGTACTTC. The encoded protein is CATSPNPGQVGREQYF.